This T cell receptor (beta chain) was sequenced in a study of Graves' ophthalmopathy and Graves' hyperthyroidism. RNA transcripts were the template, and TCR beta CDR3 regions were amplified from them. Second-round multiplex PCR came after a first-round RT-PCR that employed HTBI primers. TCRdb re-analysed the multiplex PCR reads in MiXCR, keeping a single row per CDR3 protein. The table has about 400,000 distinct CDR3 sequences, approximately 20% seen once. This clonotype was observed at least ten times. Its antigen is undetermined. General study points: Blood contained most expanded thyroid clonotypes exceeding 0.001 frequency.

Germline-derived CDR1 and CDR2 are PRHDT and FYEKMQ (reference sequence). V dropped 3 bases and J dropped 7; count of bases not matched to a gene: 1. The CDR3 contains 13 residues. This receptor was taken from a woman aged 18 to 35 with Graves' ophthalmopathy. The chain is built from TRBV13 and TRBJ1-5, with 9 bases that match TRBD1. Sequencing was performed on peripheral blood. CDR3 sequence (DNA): TGTGCCAGCAGCTTGGACAGGGGCCAGCCCCAGCATTTT. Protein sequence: CASSLDRGQPQHF.